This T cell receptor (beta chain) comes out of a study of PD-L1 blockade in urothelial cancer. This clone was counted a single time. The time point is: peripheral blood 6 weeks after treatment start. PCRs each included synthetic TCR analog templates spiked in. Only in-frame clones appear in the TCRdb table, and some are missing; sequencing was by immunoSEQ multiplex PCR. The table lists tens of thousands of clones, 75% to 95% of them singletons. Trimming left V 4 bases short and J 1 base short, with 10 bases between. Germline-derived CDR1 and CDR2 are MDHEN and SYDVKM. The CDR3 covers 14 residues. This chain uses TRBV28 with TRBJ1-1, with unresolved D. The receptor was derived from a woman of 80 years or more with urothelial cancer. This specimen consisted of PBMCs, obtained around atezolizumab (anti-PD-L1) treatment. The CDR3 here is CASSSPGGNTEAFF. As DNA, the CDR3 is TGTGCCAGCAGTTCCCCCGGCGGGAACACTGAAGCTTTCTTT. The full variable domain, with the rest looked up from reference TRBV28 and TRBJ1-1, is DVKVTQSSRYLVKRTGEKVFLECVQDMDHENMFWYRQDPGLGLRLIYFSYDVKMKEKGDIPEGYSVSREKKERFSLILESASTNQTSMYLCASSSPGGNTEAFFGQGTRLTVV.